This T cell receptor (beta chain) comes out of a study of tumor-infiltrating lymphocytes in primary liver carcinoma. Overall study: Each of the growths was stage T1-T3 N0M0, extending roughly 4.2 to 11 cm across.

As regards this clonotype: Its antigen is not known. The conserved final phenylalanine or tryptophan is absent from the CDR3, which likely points to a read error.

Findings and limits, study-wide: Only about 7.5-25% of top clones appeared in all five tumor regions.

cDNA specific to TCR beta was made from 500 to 650 ng of total RNA, with a constant-region primer employed for priming. It was through three nested multiplex PCR rounds of slightly modified ARM-PCR that TCR beta libraries arose. The first two PCR rounds used TRBV1-TRBV30 primers with a Cbeta primer, nine to ten cycles each. TCRdb reanalysed the multiplex PCR reads using MiXCR and keeps one entry per CDR3 protein. Of approximately 24,000 distinct CDR3 sequences detected, over 60% appear once; the ten largest clones hold 45% to 50%. Co-extraction of RNA and DNA was performed on 20-30 mg of unsorted bulk tissue. Patients showed chronic HBV infection and an absence of prior treatment. Separate regions, five per tumor, were sampled. Germline values: CDR1 LGHNA, CDR2 YNFKEQ. The CDR3 runs 18 residues.

V usage is TRBV4-2 and J usage is TRBJ2-7; 16 bases align to TRBD2. This clonotype originated in a middle-aged man with primary liver carcinoma and hepatitis B virus infection. Sequencing was performed on liver tumor tissue from sampling region 3. Noted subset: tumor region T3, left-lateral pole. The CDR3 region is CVSSGKPGLAGGSHEQYL. DNA for the CDR3: TGTGTCAGCAGTGGAAAACCGGGACTAGCGGGAGGGTCACACGAGCAGTACTTA.